The 24 T cell receptor beta chains in this list originate from one sample, sequenced in a study of blood T cell repertoires in COVID-19. The method was immunoSEQ multiplex PCR; TCRdb's version includes in-frame clones alone and lacks a portion of them. The sample records about 74,000 clones, roughly four fifths being singletons. The sequenced material came from peripheral blood. Receptors were obtained from an older man with acute or convalescent COVID-19.

The chain is built from TRBV29-1 and TRBJ2-5; 7 bases align to TRBD2. Looked up from germline, CDR1 is SQVTM and CDR2 is ANQGSEA. Trimming removed 7 bases from V and 4 bases from J; junction bases left unmatched: 15. This CDR3 has 15 amino acids. For the CDR3, the DNA is TGCAGCGCCCATGGGTCGCTAGCGGACTTAGAGACCCAGTACTTC. It encodes CSAHGSLADLETQYF.

The chain couples TRBV5-1 to TRBJ1-1; D may be TRBD1 (5 bases). V was trimmed by 1 base and J by 5 bases, leaving 15 bases between them. CDR3 size: 15 residues. In germline, CDR1 is SGHRS, CDR2 YFSETQ. This chain's CDR3 is CASSLSEAGGTEAFF. CDR3 in DNA: TGCGCCAGCAGCTTGTCGGAAGCGGGGGGTACTGAAGCTTTCTTT.

V usage is TRBV2 and J usage is TRBJ2-7, with D maybe TRBD1 (5 bases). Trimming shortened V by 0 bases and J by 3 bases, and 6 bases separated the two germline ends. The length of the CDR3 is 13 residues. Germline V lookup: CDR1 SNHLY, CDR2 FYNNEI. CDR3 in amino acids: CASSEAGDYEQYF. The CDR3 region has the DNA TGTGCCAGCAGTGAAGCAGGGGACTACGAGCAGTACTTC.

V usage is TRBV24-1 and J usage is TRBJ2-1, with TRBD2 matching 11 bases. The J segment lost 6 bases and the V segment lost 6 bases, leaving 6 bases of the junction unmatched. CDR3 length equals 15 residues. The germline V gene has CDR1 KGHDR and CDR2 SFDVKD. CDR3 sequence reads: CATSLSGRGGNEQFF. Written as DNA, the CDR3 is TGTGCCACCAGTCTTAGCGGGAGGGGCGGCAATGAGCAGTTCTTC.

This chain uses TRBV11-2 with TRBJ2-3; no reliable D call. Germline CDR1 is SGHAT and CDR2 is FQNNGV. V lost 0 bases and J lost 5, with 3 bases in between. This CDR3 comprises 12 residues. The CDR3 spells CASSLDRDTQYF. The CDR3 bases are TGTGCCAGCAGCTTAGATAGAGATACGCAGTATTTT.

This clone has more than one count but fewer than ten. The rearrangement uses TRBV6-4 and TRBJ2-1, with 9 nucleotides matching TRBD2. The CDR3 spans 15 residues. With 4 bases clipped from V and 5 bases from J, the junction kept 6 bases outside the gene matches. The germline gives CDR1 MRHNA, CDR2 SNTAGT. CDR3 residues: CASSAWAGGDNEQFF. Written as DNA, the CDR3 is TGTGCCAGCAGTGCCTGGGCGGGAGGGGACAATGAGCAGTTCTTC.

The chain is built from TRBV6-1 and TRBJ1-4, with no clear D. V dropped 5 bases and J dropped 5 bases, with 12 bases sitting between them. Per germline, CDR1 MNHNS and CDR2 SASEGT. CDR3 length equals 14 residues. CDR3 nucleotide sequence: TGTGCCAGCAGTCTGAGAGGGATGAATGAAAAACTGTTTTTT. It specifies CASSLRGMNEKLFF.

The rearrangement links TRBV4-2 to TRBJ1-6; TRBD1 matches at 7 bases. V shed 4 bases, J shed 4 bases, and the junction held 4 bases outside the gene matches. CDR3 length: 15 amino acids. Per germline, CDR1 LGHNA and CDR2 YNFKEQ. The CDR3 here is CASSPTGMYNSPLHF. The CDR3 coding sequence is TGTGCCAGCAGCCCGACAGGGATGTATAATTCACCCCTCCACTTT.

The rearrangement links TRBV15 to TRBJ2-1; TRBD1 matches 9 bases. Germline V gene data show CDR1 as LNHNV and CDR2 as YYDKDF (reference sequence). The CDR3 consists of 15 residues. V trimming: 4 bases; J trimming: 5 bases; junction bases outside the gene matches: 6. The CDR3 loop is CATSTGQGADNEQFF. Here the CDR3 DNA reads TGTGCCACCAGCACGGGACAGGGCGCGGACAATGAGCAGTTCTTC.

This clone was seen many times. This sequence joins TRBV21-1 and TRBJ1-5; the D call TRBD1 from the table was never checked on the DNA. TRBV21-1 is tagged as a pseudogene. This CDR3 region has 15 residues. CDR3 bases: TGTGCCAGCAGCAACGACAGCATTTCGAATCAGCCCCAGCATTTT. Translating it yields CASSNDSISNQPQHF.

This clone was observed a handful of times. The chain uses TRBV6-2 or TRBV6-3 and TRBJ1-2, with unresolved D. Trimming removed 2 bases at V and 2 bases at J, with 6 bases between. The germline V gene encodes CDR1 MNHEY and CDR2 SVGEGT. The CDR3 sequence is 13 residues long. The CDR3 nucleotides are TGTGCCAGCAGTTACCAGATAAACTATGGCTACACCTTC. It encodes CASSYQINYGYTF.

The chain joins TRBV5-1 to TRBJ1-1; 9 bases agree with TRBD1. Germline V CDR1 and CDR2: SGHRS, YFSETQ. The CDR3 covers 14 residues. The V and J ends lost 4 bases and 7 bases, in that order; junction bases with no gene match: 8. The CDR3: CASSGAGTGIEAFF. CDR3 coding DNA: TGCGCCAGCAGCGGGGCTGGGACAGGGATTGAAGCTTTCTTT.

The chain uses TRBV14 and TRBJ1-6, with D unclear. V dropped 0 bases and J dropped 9 bases, with 15 bases sitting between them. CDR1 SGHDN and CDR2 FVKESK come from the germline V gene. The CDR3 has 16 residues. The CDR3 protein is CASSQDAGSRSSPLHF. In DNA form, the CDR3 reads TGTGCCAGCAGCCAAGATGCCGGGAGCAGGAGTTCACCCCTCCACTTT. The variable domain in full, completed from reference TRBV14 and TRBJ1-6, reads EAGVTQFPSHSVIEKGQTVTLRCDPISGHDNLYWYRRVMGKEIKFLLHFVKESKQDESGMPNNRFLAERTGGTYSTLKVQPAELEDSGVYFCASSQDAGSRSSPLHFGNGTRLTVT.

The genes are TRBV2 and TRBJ2-5; 8 bases fit TRBD1. The CDR3 has 13 amino acids. Germline CDR1 SNHLY, CDR2 FYNNEI. The junction had 4 bases not matched to a gene; V was cut back by 6 bases and J by 4 bases. The CDR3 loop is CASRDRVVETQYF. The CDR3 nucleotides read TGTGCCAGCAGGGACAGGGTGGTAGAGACCCAGTACTTC. Supplemented by reference TRBV2 and TRBJ2-5, the full variable domain reads EPEVTQTPSHQVTQMGQEVILRCVPISNHLYFYWYRQILGQKVEFLVSFYNNEISEKSEIFDDQFSVERPDGSNFTLKIRSTKLEDSAMYFCASRDRVVETQYFGPGTRLLVL.

This chain uses TRBV5-1 with TRBJ2-6; D not resolved. Trimming took 1 base from V and 0 from J, leaving 5 bases between them. CDR1 and CDR2 from the germline V gene are SGHRS and YFSETQ. CDR3 length: 15 amino acids. The CDR3: CASSLRDSGANVLTF. Here the CDR3 DNA reads TGCGCCAGCAGCTTGAGAGACTCTGGGGCCAACGTCCTGACTTTC. Filled out from reference TRBV5-1 and TRBJ2-6, the complete variable domain reads KAGVTQTPRYLIKTRGQQVTLSCSPISGHRSVSWYQQTPGQGLQFLFEYFSETQRNKGNFPGRFSGRQFSNSRSEMNVSTLELGDSALYLCASSLRDSGANVLTFGAGSRLTVL.

This sequence joins TRBV28 and TRBJ2-1; D may be TRBD2 (6 bases). Germline V lookup: CDR1 MDHEN, CDR2 SYDVKM. Trimming cost V 4 bases and J 7 bases, with 17 bases left between them. This CDR3 contains 15 residues. The CDR3 is CASSSSAGQTNEQFF. The CDR3 bases are TGTGCCAGCAGTTCCTCTGCGGGGCAGACAAATGAGCAGTTCTTC.

The gene calls are TRBV19 and TRBJ1-6; 7 bases are a match to TRBD1. The germline V gene has CDR1 LNHDA and CDR2 SQIVND (reference sequence). The junction had 0 bases not matched to a gene; V was cut back by 6 bases and J by 1 base. There are 14 residues in the CDR3. The CDR3 spells CASRGQSYNSPLHF. The CDR3 DNA is TGTGCCAGTAGGGGACAGTCCTATAATTCACCCCTCCACTTT.

Only a few counts were recorded for this clone. The chain combines TRBV3-1 (or the pseudogene TRBV3-2) with TRBJ2-1, with a weak D call TRBD1 (6 bases). The CDR3 length is 16 residues. CDR1 and CDR2 from the germline V gene are LGHDT and YNNKEL (reference sequence). Trimming left V 3 bases short and J 0 bases short, with 12 bases between. CDR3 sequence reads: CASSQRGTPSYNEQFF. For the CDR3, the DNA is TGTGCCAGCAGCCAGAGGGGGACACCCTCCTACAATGAGCAGTTCTTC.

CDR3 bases: TGTGCCAGCAGCCAAGGTCTATCCTACGAGCAGTACTTC. It is translated as CASSQGLSYEQYF. This chain connects TRBV4-2 to TRBJ2-7; D not certain. From germline, CDR1 is LGHNA and CDR2 YNFKEQ. The CDR3 loop spans 13 amino acids. V lost 1 base and J 1 base, leaving 5 bases between the germline ends.

This chain joins TRBV7-8 and TRBJ1-3; D is undetermined. Deletions cut 5 bases from V and 0 bases from J, with 8 bases between. Germline V CDR1 and CDR2: SGHVS, FQNEAQ. The CDR3 sequence is 14 residues long. As DNA, the CDR3 is TGTGCCAGCAGCCCTCCCTTCTCTGGAAACACCATATATTTT. Encoded protein: CASSPPFSGNTIYF.

The chain has TRBV4-1 and TRBJ2-7, with D perhaps matching TRBD2 (6 bases). Germline CDR1 is MGHRA and CDR2 is YSYEKL. V was pared by 4 bases and J by 2 bases, with 12 bases between. The CDR3 extends over 14 amino acids. The CDR3 loop reads CASSLNRETYEQYF. The CDR3 DNA is TGCGCCAGCAGCCTAAACCGGGAGACCTACGAGCAGTACTTC.

This clone appeared a few times. The CDR3 coding sequence is TGTGCCATCAGTGGTCCGGGACAGGGGGAGTCCTACGAGCAGTACTTC. Amino acids: CAISGPGQGESYEQYF. This chain connects TRBV10-3 to TRBJ2-7, with TRBD1 matching over 11 bases. Germline CDR1 reads ENHRY; CDR2 reads SYGVKD. The CDR3 spans 16 residues. Trimming took 4 bases from V and 1 from J; bases not matched to a gene: 6.

V is TRBV18 and J is TRBJ2-1, with 11 bases that match TRBD2. The CDR3 has 17 residues. Germline CDR1 reads KGHSH; CDR2 reads LQKENI. Unmatched junction bases numbered 3, after V lost 0 bases and J lost 2 bases. CDR3 in amino acids: CASSPPGTSGAYNEQFF. The DNA for the CDR3 is TGTGCCAGCTCACCACCAGGGACTAGCGGTGCCTACAATGAGCAGTTCTTC. Together with reference TRBV18 and TRBJ2-1, the CDR3 gives the full variable domain: NAGVMQNPRHLVRRRGQEARLRCSPMKGHSHVYWYRQLPEEGLKFMVYLQKENIIDESGMPKERFSAEFPKEGPSILRIQQVVRGDSAAYFCASSPPGTSGAYNEQFFGPGTRLTVL.

In this sample, this clone turned up once. This rearrangement joins TRBV10-3 to TRBJ1-6; 8 positions match TRBD1. CDR3 size: 14 residues. Germline-derived CDR1 and CDR2 are ENHRY and SYGVKD. After removal of 10 bases from V and 0 bases from J, the junction contained 2 bases not matched to a gene. The CDR3 loop reads CATGQGSYNSPLHF. The CDR3 bases are TGTGCCACCGGACAGGGCTCCTATAATTCACCCCTCCACTTT.